This TCR beta chain was found in a study of lymphopenia after photon versus proton radiotherapy. Findings and limits, study-wide: Only patients who died were analyzed for survival; proton advantage is unproven. Relative stability marked proton patients; photon patients lost diversity and naive cells. Post-nadir TCR diversity decline inversely tracked overall survival among those who died.

Data came from immunoSEQ multiplex PCR; TCRdb stores just in-frame clones and leaves some out. The sample consists of 35,000 to 45,000 clones, around four fifths of them appearing once. About this clone itself: No antigen is known for it.

The TCR sequence derives from a woman in her 70s with pancreatic cancer. The sequencing used peripheral blood, collected from a patient treated with proton-based radiotherapy.

The CDR3 nucleotides are TGTGCCAGCTCCCCGGACGTAAGCTCCTACAATGAGCAGTTCTTC. Translation gives CASSPDVSSYNEQFF. The V call is TRBV18, the J call TRBJ2-1, with D uncertain. Per germline, CDR1 KGHSH and CDR2 LQKENI. Trimming shortened V by 6 bases and J by 0 bases, and 12 bases separated the two germline ends. The CDR3 totals 15 residues.